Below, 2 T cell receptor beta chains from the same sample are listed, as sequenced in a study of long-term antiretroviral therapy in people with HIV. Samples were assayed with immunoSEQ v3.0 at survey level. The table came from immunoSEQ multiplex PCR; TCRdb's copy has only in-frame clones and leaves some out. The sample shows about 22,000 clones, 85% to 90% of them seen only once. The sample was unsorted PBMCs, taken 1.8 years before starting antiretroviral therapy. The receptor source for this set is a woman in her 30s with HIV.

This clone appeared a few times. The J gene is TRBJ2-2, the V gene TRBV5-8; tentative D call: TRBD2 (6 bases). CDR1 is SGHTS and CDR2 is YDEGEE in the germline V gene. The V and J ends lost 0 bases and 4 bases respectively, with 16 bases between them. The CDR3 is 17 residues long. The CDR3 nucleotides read TGTGCCAGCAGCTTGGTAAACCGACTCGGGGGCACCGGGGAGCTGTTTTTT. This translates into CASSLVNRLGGTGELFF.

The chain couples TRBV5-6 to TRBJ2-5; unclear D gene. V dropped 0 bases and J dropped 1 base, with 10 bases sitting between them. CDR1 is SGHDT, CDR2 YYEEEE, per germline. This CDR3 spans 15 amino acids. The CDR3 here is CASSLGGTVQETQYF. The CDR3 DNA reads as TGTGCCAGCAGCTTGGGAGGAACAGTCCAAGAGACCCAGTACTTC.